The 23 T cell receptor beta chains given below trace back to one sample, sequenced in a study of cytomegalovirus exposure and HLA in healthy donors. Primers: 60 Vbeta forward and 13 Jbeta reverse. The protocol was immunoSEQ multiplex PCR, while the TCRdb copy is restricted to in-frame clones and leaves out a portion. The sample lists about 180,000 clones, roughly 82% occurring once. Sample: PBMCs. These receptor sequences come from a man aged 35-49 years in good health and CMV-seronegative.

The chain joins TRBV6-7 to TRBJ1-5, with TRBD1 matching 9 bases. TRBV6-7 is an ORF, and what it does is uncertain. The V segment lost 5 bases and the J segment 6 bases; nucleotides outside the gene matches: 2. The CDR3 spans 13 residues. CDR3 sequence reads: CASSTGGVQPQHF. CDR3 coding DNA: TGTGCCAGCAGTACAGGGGGCGTTCAGCCCCAGCATTTT.

This chain joins TRBV2 and TRBJ2-3, with 12 positions matching TRBD1. Trimming at V came to 2 bases and at J to 4 bases, leaving 7 bases not matched to a gene. The CDR3 contains 17 residues. Germline loops: CDR1 SNHLY, CDR2 FYNNEI. The chain's CDR3 is CASSESGTGGRADTQYF. CDR3 nucleotide sequence: TGTGCCAGCAGTGAAAGTGGGACAGGGGGCCGCGCAGATACGCAGTATTTT. Full variable domain (outside the CDR3, taken from reference TRBV2 and TRBJ2-3): EPEVTQTPSHQVTQMGQEVILRCVPISNHLYFYWYRQILGQKVEFLVSFYNNEISEKSEIFDDQFSVERPDGSNFTLKIRSTKLEDSAMYFCASSESGTGGRADTQYFGPGTRLTVL.

The count of this clone is one. This rearrangement joins TRBV6-5 to TRBJ2-7, with D hard to call. The CDR3 runs 15 residues. Germline V gene lookup returns CDR1 MNHEY and CDR2 SVGAGI. V dropped 2 bases and J dropped 0 bases, with 11 bases sitting between them. The CDR3 nucleotides read TGTGCCAGCAGTTACGGCGGAGTCAGCTCCTACGAGCAGTACTTC. Translated, it gives CASSYGGVSSYEQYF.

The chain combines TRBV5-1 with TRBJ2-5; 11 bases are shared with TRBD2. The CDR3 totals 17 residues. CDR1 and CDR2 from the germline V gene are SGHRS and YFSETQ. The trim removed 6 bases at V and 7 bases at J, leaving 17 bases unmatched. CDR3 region: CASTLNTGTSGSGTQYF. In DNA, the CDR3 is TGCGCCAGCACCCTCAACACCGGGACTAGCGGTTCGGGGACCCAGTACTTC.

The chain is built from TRBV5-1 and TRBJ2-5; maybe TRBD2 (7 bases). The germline V and J ends were trimmed by 0 bases and 5 bases, with 14 bases remaining between them. The CDR3 has 15 residues. Looked up from germline, CDR1 is SGHRS and CDR2 is YFSETQ. CDR3 coding DNA: TGCGCCAGCAGCTTGGAGGCGGGGGCCTGGGAGACCCAGTACTTC. Translating it yields CASSLEAGAWETQYF.

The gene calls are TRBV30 and TRBJ2-2; 7 nucleotides line up with TRBD1. CDR1 is GTSNPN, CDR2 SVGIG, per germline (reference sequence). The trim removed 0 bases at V and 1 base at J, leaving 8 bases unmatched. The CDR3 consists of 17 residues. CDR3 nucleotides: TGTGCCTGGAGTGTTTTGGGGTGGACAGGGAACACCGGGGAGCTGTTTTTT. Its protein is CAWSVLGWTGNTGELFF.

This clone occurred a few times. The V call is TRBV7-3, the J call TRBJ2-3; D unresolved. The CDR3 length is 13 residues. Trimming took off 4 bases at V and 6 bases at J, with 11 bases between the two ends. Per germline, CDR1 SGHTA and CDR2 FQGTGA. The CDR3 spells CASSYEEWDTQYF. In DNA form, the CDR3 reads TGTGCCAGCAGCTACGAGGAGTGGGATACGCAGTATTTT.

The chain combines TRBV7-2 with TRBJ2-1, with 8 bases matching TRBD2. Per the germline V gene, CDR1 is SGHTA and CDR2 is FQGNSA. The CDR3 has 16 residues. V shed 5 bases and J 8 bases; nucleotides not matched to a gene: 14. The CDR3 DNA reads as TGTGCCAGCAGCCCCCGGGGGGGTCTTCGGCAATATGAGCAGTTCTTC. It codes for CASSPRGGLRQYEQFF.

The chain joins TRBV30 to TRBJ1-1; D remains unclear. V lost 0 bases and J 1 base, leaving 6 bases between the germline ends. CDR3 size: 13 residues. CDR1 is GTSNPN, CDR2 SVGIG, per germline (reference sequence). The CDR3 region is CAWSVRENTEAFF. CDR3 DNA sequence: TGTGCCTGGAGTGTACGGGAGAACACTGAAGCTTTCTTT. Complete variable domain (other parts from reference TRBV30 and TRBJ1-1): SQTIHQWPATLVQPVGSPLSLECTVEGTSNPNLYWYRQAAGRGLQLLFYSVGIGQISSEVPQNLSASRPQDRQFILSSKKLLLSDSGFYLCAWSVRENTEAFFGQGTRLTVV.

The chain employs TRBV27 and TRBJ2-1, with 7 bases matching TRBD1. The CDR3 runs to 15 residues. V trimming: 6 bases; J trimming: 6 bases; junction bases outside the gene matches: 11. Germline V gene sequence: CDR1 MNHEY, CDR2 SMNVEV (reference sequence). DNA for the CDR3: TGTGCCAGCAGGGACAGGCCGACTCCCGGCAATGAGCAGTTCTTC. As protein: CASRDRPTPGNEQFF.

This clone has more than one count but fewer than ten. V gene TRBV7-2 combines with J gene TRBJ1-5; D unclear. The germline V and J ends were trimmed by 2 bases and 3 bases, with 11 bases remaining between them. Looked up from germline, CDR1 is SGHTA and CDR2 is FQGNSA. The CDR3 spans 15 residues. In DNA, the CDR3 is TGTGCCAGCAGCTTACTGGGCCTAGCCAATCAGCCCCAGCATTTT. Translating it yields CASSLLGLANQPQHF.

The V gene is TRBV5-6, the J gene TRBJ2-6; D is uncertain. The CDR3 is 17 amino acids. CDR1 and CDR2 (germline): SGHDT, YYEEEE. Deletions cut 3 bases from V and 0 bases from J, with 13 bases between. CDR3 DNA: TGTGCCAGCAGCTGGCCCAACGCTCGCTCTGGGGCCAACGTCCTGACTTTC. Amino acid sequence: CASSWPNARSGANVLTF.

J is TRBJ2-5 and V is TRBV19, with TRBD1 matching over 7 bases. The CDR3 covers 16 residues. Per the germline V gene, CDR1 is LNHDA and CDR2 is SQIVND (reference sequence). The V segment lost 5 bases and the J segment 3 bases; nucleotides outside the gene matches: 12. CDR3 loop: CASSPLSFGQEETQYF. CDR3 coding DNA: TGTGCCAGTAGTCCTCTAAGCTTCGGACAGGAAGAGACCCAGTACTTC.

This chain connects TRBV11-3 to TRBJ1-1; TRBD1 is a possible D gene (5 bases). The V gene's germline CDR1 is SGHNT and CDR2 YENEEA. Between the trimmed V and J ends, which lost 3 bases and 5 bases, there was a span of 13 bases. The CDR3 length is 14 residues. CDR3 DNA: TGTGCCAGCAGCTTCAGCCCCGGGGGAACTGAAGCTTTCTTT. Its translation is CASSFSPGGTEAFF.

V is TRBV4-1 and J is TRBJ1-4; TRBD1 agrees at 8 bases. This CDR3 comprises 16 residues. Trimming cost V 4 bases and J 3 bases; bases outside gene matches: 7. The germline V gene has CDR1 MGHRA and CDR2 YSYEKL. In DNA form, the CDR3 reads TGCGCCAGCAGCCGAACAGGGGGGCAATCTAATGAAAAACTGTTTTTT. This sequence encodes CASSRTGGQSNEKLFF.

DNA for the CDR3: TGTGCCAGCAGTTTCGGTAGCGGGGGGTATGAGCAGTTCTTC. Translation gives CASSFGSGGYEQFF. The J gene is TRBJ2-1, the V gene TRBV28; 10 positions match TRBD2. Trimming cost V 3 bases and J 8 bases; bases outside gene matches: 4. Germline V gene lookup returns CDR1 MDHEN and CDR2 SYDVKM. This CDR3 has 14 residues.

J is TRBJ2-7 and V is TRBV11-3, with 7 bases lining up with TRBD2. The CDR3 contains 14 residues. The V gene end was trimmed by 5 bases and the J gene end by 3 bases; junction bases not matched to a gene: 7. Per the germline V gene, CDR1 is SGHNT and CDR2 is YENEEA. CDR3 bases: TGTGCCAGCAGCCGAACCGGGACTAACTACGAGCAGTACTTC. Protein sequence: CASSRTGTNYEQYF.

CDR3 sequence: CASSFGGRGSGGTSYEQYF. The CDR3 nucleotides read TGTGCCAGCAGCTTCGGGGGGCGCGGTAGCGGGGGGACCTCCTACGAGCAGTACTTC. This chain connects TRBV7-9 to TRBJ2-7; 10 bases are shared with TRBD2. The CDR3 loop spans 19 amino acids. Germline lookup yields CDR1 SEHNR and CDR2 FQNEAQ (reference sequence). Trimming at V came to 3 bases and at J to 0 bases, leaving 14 bases not matched to a gene. Based on the CDR3 plus reference TRBV7-9 and TRBJ2-7, the full variable domain is DTGVSQNPRHKITKRGQNVTFRCDPISEHNRLYWYRQTLGQGPEFLTYFQNEAQLEKSRLLSDRFSAERPKGSFSTLEIQRTEQGDSAMYLCASSFGGRGSGGTSYEQYFGPGTRLTVT.

This chain connects TRBV9 to TRBJ2-7, with 9 bases lining up with TRBD2. V dropped 7 bases and J dropped 4; count of bases not matched to a gene: 9. Germline V CDR1 and CDR2: SGDLS, YYNGEE. The CDR3 covers 14 residues. The CDR3 sequence is CASGLAGEGYEQYF. In DNA, the CDR3 is TGTGCCAGCGGATTAGCGGGAGAGGGTTACGAGCAGTACTTC. Combining the CDR3 with reference TRBV9 and TRBJ2-7 gives the whole variable domain DSGVTQTPKHLITATGQRVTLRCSPRSGDLSVYWYQQSLDQGLQFLIQYYNGEERAKGNILERFSAQQFPDLHSELNLSSLELGDSALYFCASGLAGEGYEQYFGPGTRLTVT.

This clone has only a few counts. Distinct nucleotide sequences in the sample also encode this CDR3. V usage is TRBV20-1 and J usage is TRBJ2-1; a weak D match, TRBD2 (6 bases). In germline, CDR1 is DFQATT, CDR2 SNEGSKA (reference sequence). CDR3 length: 11 amino acids. V gave up 5 bases and J gave up 8 bases, with 10 bases separating them. Here the CDR3 reads CSASREDEQFF. The CDR3 DNA is TGCAGTGCTTCGAGGGAGGATGAGCAGTTCTTC.

The chain uses TRBV5-4 and TRBJ2-2, with D perhaps TRBD1 (5 bases). In germline, CDR1 is SGHNT, CDR2 YYREEE (reference sequence). CDR3 length equals 16 residues. The V and J ends lost 0 bases and 2 bases respectively, with 11 bases between them. The CDR3 sequence is CASSLGGHINTGELFF. CDR3 nucleotides: TGTGCCAGCAGCTTGGGAGGACATATCAACACCGGGGAGCTGTTTTTT. The variable domain in full, completed from reference TRBV5-4 and TRBJ2-2, reads ETGVTQSPTHLIKTRGQQVTLRCSSQSGHNTVSWYQQALGQGPQFIFQYYREEENGRGNFPPRFSGLQFPNYSSELNVNALELDDSALYLCASSLGGHINTGELFFGEGSRLTVL.

The V call is TRBV19, the J call TRBJ2-2, with 13 bases that match TRBD2. The CDR3 consists of 17 residues. In germline, CDR1 is LNHDA, CDR2 SQIVND (reference sequence). V was pared by 5 bases and J by 5 bases, with 8 bases of the junction left unmatched. The CDR3 DNA reads TGTGCCAGTAGTGTCGGACTAGCGGGAGTAAATACCGGGGAGCTGTTTTTT. Its translation: CASSVGLAGVNTGELFF. The full variable domain, in which reference TRBV19 and TRBJ2-2 provide the parts outside the CDR3, is DGGITQSPKYLFRKEGQNVTLSCEQNLNHDAMYWYRQDPGQGLRLIYYSQIVNDFQKGDIAEGYSVSREKKESFPLTVTSAQKNPTAFYLCASSVGLAGVNTGELFFGEGSRLTVL.

The rearrangement joins TRBV10-3 to TRBJ1-2; no definite D call. There are 14 residues in the CDR3. CDR1 and CDR2 from the germline V gene are ENHRY and SYGVKD. Trimming stripped 0 bases from V and 4 bases from J, with 9 bases between. The CDR3 DNA is TGTGCCATCAGTGAGTCAAGGAACAGCTATGGCTACACCTTC. Its translation: CAISESRNSYGYTF.